The rows below give T cell receptor beta chains drawn from one sample of a study of blood T cell repertoires in COVID-19. Here immunoSEQ multiplex PCR was the method, and the copy in TCRdb shows in-frame clones only, minus some. This table has around 250,000 clones, roughly 89% appearing once. Sequenced material: peripheral blood. These receptors all stem from a woman aged 35 to 49 who had recovered from COVID-19. Both conserved end residues are part of each CDR3. Fields, in order: V gene, D gene, clone size, J gene, CDR3 DNA, CDR3 protein. D genes are given only for firm matches. Only part of the rows carry a size: once, few, many, or a class if the clone is expanded.

v_call: TRBV4-1
d_call: TRBD1
clone_size: few
j_call: TRBJ2-7
cdr3_nt: TGCGCCAGCAGCCAAGATACCGGGACAGGGAACGAGCAGTACTTC
cdr3_aa: CASSQDTGTGNEQYF

v_call: TRBV7-2
d_call: .
clone_size: .
j_call: TRBJ2-7
cdr3_nt: TGTGCCAGCAGCCCCCAGGACAGCTACGAGCAGTACTTC
cdr3_aa: CASSPQDSYEQYF

v_call: TRBV18
d_call: .
clone_size: .
j_call: TRBJ2-5
cdr3_nt: TGTGCCAGCTCACCACGGGGCAGAAGCAACCAAGAGACCCAGTACTTC
cdr3_aa: CASSPRGRSNQETQYF

v_call: TRBV2
d_call: .
clone_size: .
j_call: TRBJ2-5
cdr3_nt: TGTGCCAGCAGTGAAGCGCGCGTGGCCCAGTACTTC
cdr3_aa: CASSEARVAQYF

v_call: TRBV2
d_call: .
clone_size: .
j_call: TRBJ2-4
cdr3_nt: TGTGCCAGCAGTGAAGGGGACAATTTAGCCAAAAACATTCAGTACTTC
cdr3_aa: CASSEGDNLAKNIQYF

v_call: TRBV5-1
d_call: .
clone_size: .
j_call: TRBJ1-6
cdr3_nt: TGCGCCAGCAGCTTTGGTGTAGATAATTCACCCCTCCACTTT
cdr3_aa: CASSFGVDNSPLHF

v_call: TRBV5-1
d_call: .
clone_size: .
j_call: TRBJ1-3
cdr3_nt: TGCGCCAGCAGCTCCCCCTGGGACTCGGGAAACACCATATATTTT
cdr3_aa: CASSSPWDSGNTIYF

v_call: TRBV19
d_call: TRBD1
clone_size: .
j_call: TRBJ1-1
cdr3_nt: TGTGCCAGTAGTATACCGACAGGGGGGACAGAGAACACTGAAGCTTTCTTT
cdr3_aa: CASSIPTGGTENTEAFF

v_call: TRBV7-8
d_call: TRBD2
clone_size: .
j_call: TRBJ2-3
cdr3_nt: TGTGCCAGCAGCTCAGAACTAGCGGGAGTTTCTTCCGATACGCAGTATTTT
cdr3_aa: CASSSELAGVSSDTQYF

v_call: TRBV18
d_call: .
clone_size: .
j_call: TRBJ1-1
cdr3_nt: TGTGCCAGCTCACCTATCCCGGGGAAGGTACCCTTGAACACTGAAGCTTTCTTT
cdr3_aa: CASSPIPGKVPLNTEAFF

v_call: TRBV19
d_call: TRBD1
clone_size: .
j_call: TRBJ2-5
cdr3_nt: TGTGCCAGTAGTGCGACAGGGTTCCAAGAGACCCAGTACTTC
cdr3_aa: CASSATGFQETQYF

v_call: TRBV6-5
d_call: TRBD1
clone_size: few
j_call: TRBJ1-1
cdr3_nt: TGTGCCAGCAGTTACATCCGCACAGGGGGGAACACTGAAGCTTTCTTT
cdr3_aa: CASSYIRTGGNTEAFF

v_call: TRBV11-2
d_call: .
clone_size: .
j_call: TRBJ2-5
cdr3_nt: TGTGCCAGCAGTTGGCGGTTCGATGGACAGCACAAAGAGACCCAGTACTTC
cdr3_aa: CASSWRFDGQHKETQYF

v_call: TRBV27
d_call: TRBD2
clone_size: .
j_call: TRBJ2-7
cdr3_nt: TGTGCCAGCAGTTCATGGGCGGGGGGCGCCTACGAGCAGTACTTC
cdr3_aa: CASSSWAGGAYEQYF

v_call: TRBV6-5
d_call: .
clone_size: .
j_call: TRBJ1-1
cdr3_nt: TGTGCCAGCACCCGGGGGTTGGAAGGGGACACTGAAGCTTTCTTT
cdr3_aa: CASTRGLEGDTEAFF

v_call: TRBV7-9
d_call: .
clone_size: few
j_call: TRBJ1-5
cdr3_nt: TGTGCCAGCAGCGCGACAGGTTCTGTTCAGCCCCAGCATTTT
cdr3_aa: CASSATGSVQPQHF

v_call: TRBV3-1/TRBV3-2
d_call: .
clone_size: .
j_call: TRBJ1-1
cdr3_nt: TGTGCCAGCAGCCAAGAAGGGGAGGGTGCTGTCACTGAAGCTTTCTTT
cdr3_aa: CASSQEGEGAVTEAFF

v_call: TRBV6-5
d_call: .
clone_size: .
j_call: TRBJ2-4
cdr3_nt: TGTGCCACCTCCAGCGGGTATTCGACCAAAAACATTCAGTACTTC
cdr3_aa: CATSSGYSTKNIQYF

v_call: TRBV7-3
d_call: TRBD2
clone_size: once
j_call: TRBJ2-1
cdr3_nt: TGTGCCAGCAGCGCGTCTAGCGGGGGTTACAATGAGCAGTTCTTC
cdr3_aa: CASSASSGGYNEQFF

v_call: TRBV28
d_call: .
clone_size: .
j_call: TRBJ1-6
cdr3_nt: TGTGCCAGCAGTGAGACAGAGTTGGAGAATTCACCCCTCCACTTT
cdr3_aa: CASSETELENSPLHF

v_call: TRBV5-1
d_call: TRBD1
clone_size: .
j_call: TRBJ2-2
cdr3_nt: TGCGCCAGGGACAGGGGGCGGTCCGGGGAGCTGTTTTTT
cdr3_aa: CARDRGRSGELFF

v_call: TRBV5-6
d_call: TRBD2
clone_size: once
j_call: TRBJ2-2
cdr3_nt: TGTGCCAGCAGCCGAACTAGCGGGGCGGCCGGGGAGCTGTTTTTT
cdr3_aa: CASSRTSGAAGELFF

v_call: TRBV19
d_call: .
clone_size: .
j_call: TRBJ2-3
cdr3_nt: TGTGCCAGCGACTCACAGGGCGATACGCAGTATTTT
cdr3_aa: CASDSQGDTQYF

v_call: TRBV24-1
d_call: .
clone_size: .
j_call: TRBJ1-4
cdr3_nt: TGTGCCACCAGCGGAGGGGGGGGCTCGCTGTTTTTT
cdr3_aa: CATSGGGGSLFF

v_call: TRBV11-2
d_call: .
clone_size: .
j_call: TRBJ2-1
cdr3_nt: TGTGCCAGCAGATACGGGGTCCGCGGGGAGCAGTTCTTC
cdr3_aa: CASRYGVRGEQFF

v_call: TRBV3-1/TRBV3-2
d_call: TRBD1
clone_size: .
j_call: TRBJ2-1
cdr3_nt: TGTGCCAGCAGCCGGGGACAGGGTCCGTTCTTC
cdr3_aa: CASSRGQGPFF

v_call: TRBV5-6
d_call: .
clone_size: .
j_call: TRBJ2-1
cdr3_nt: TGTGCCAGCAGCTTATTAGCTCAGGAGCAGTTCTTC
cdr3_aa: CASSLLAQEQFF

v_call: TRBV11-2
d_call: .
clone_size: .
j_call: TRBJ2-1
cdr3_nt: TGTGCCAGCACCCCCGCGGGGAGATTTTACAATGAGCAGTTCTTC
cdr3_aa: CASTPAGRFYNEQFF

v_call: TRBV12-3/TRBV12-4
d_call: TRBD1
clone_size: .
j_call: TRBJ1-2
cdr3_nt: TGTGCCAGCAGTCTCGACAGGGCTGGCTACACCTTC
cdr3_aa: CASSLDRAGYTF

v_call: TRBV5-4
d_call: .
clone_size: .
j_call: TRBJ2-7
cdr3_nt: TGTGCCAGCAGCCTCCCTGAGGCCAACTCCTACGAGCAGTACTTC
cdr3_aa: CASSLPEANSYEQYF

v_call: TRBV19
d_call: TRBD1
clone_size: .
j_call: TRBJ1-2
cdr3_nt: TGTGCCAGTAGTCCCTGGGACAGGGACTATGGCTACACCTTC
cdr3_aa: CASSPWDRDYGYTF

v_call: TRBV9
d_call: TRBD1
clone_size: .
j_call: TRBJ2-3
cdr3_nt: TGTGCCAGCAGCGCTACAACGACAGGGGATACGCAGTATTTT
cdr3_aa: CASSATTTGDTQYF

v_call: TRBV7-9
d_call: .
clone_size: .
j_call: TRBJ2-1
cdr3_nt: TGTGCCAGCAGCTACGGCGGGACCATTCGGAATGAGCAGTTCTTC
cdr3_aa: CASSYGGTIRNEQFF

v_call: TRBV29-1
d_call: .
clone_size: .
j_call: TRBJ1-1
cdr3_nt: TGCAGCGTTCTGGTCGGGGGTATCCCCGACACTGAAGCTTTCTTT
cdr3_aa: CSVLVGGIPDTEAFF

v_call: TRBV6-6
d_call: .
clone_size: .
j_call: TRBJ2-5
cdr3_nt: TGTGCCAGCAGTTACTCTCGACTACTACAAGAGACCCAGTACTTC
cdr3_aa: CASSYSRLLQETQYF

v_call: TRBV19
d_call: .
clone_size: .
j_call: TRBJ2-1
cdr3_nt: TGTGCCAGTATGACACCGAGCTCCTACAATGAGCAGTTCTTC
cdr3_aa: CASMTPSSYNEQFF

v_call: TRBV21-1
d_call: .
clone_size: .
j_call: TRBJ1-1
cdr3_nt: TGTGCCAGCAGCCCCCCTCGGGAGGGGACCACTGAAGCTTTCTTT
cdr3_aa: CASSPPREGTTEAFF

v_call: TRBV7-2
d_call: .
clone_size: few
j_call: TRBJ2-6
cdr3_nt: TGTGCCAGCAGCTTCCCGAGATTCTCTGGGGCCAACGTCCTGACTTTC
cdr3_aa: CASSFPRFSGANVLTF

v_call: TRBV19
d_call: TRBD1
clone_size: .
j_call: TRBJ1-5
cdr3_nt: TGTGCCAGTAGTATAGTGACAGGGGCCCTGGATCAGCCCCAGCATTTT
cdr3_aa: CASSIVTGALDQPQHF

v_call: TRBV28
d_call: TRBD1
clone_size: .
j_call: TRBJ2-6
cdr3_nt: TGTGCCAGCAGCCGGGACAGGGGGAAGGGGGCCAACGTCCTGACTTTC
cdr3_aa: CASSRDRGKGANVLTF

v_call: TRBV7-9
d_call: .
clone_size: .
j_call: TRBJ1-5
cdr3_nt: TGTGCCAGCAGCCCCCCTCTCAGGGCCTTCCATCAGCCCCAGCATTTT
cdr3_aa: CASSPPLRAFHQPQHF

v_call: TRBV5-1
d_call: .
clone_size: once
j_call: TRBJ2-7
cdr3_nt: TGCGCCAGCAGCTTGGTGGCAGGTCAACACGAGCAGTACTTC
cdr3_aa: CASSLVAGQHEQYF

v_call: TRBV6-4
d_call: .
clone_size: .
j_call: TRBJ1-4
cdr3_nt: TGTGCCAGCAGTGACACAGGGAAGGGAGAAAAACTGTTTTTT
cdr3_aa: CASSDTGKGEKLFF

v_call: TRBV7-8
d_call: .
clone_size: .
j_call: TRBJ1-5
cdr3_nt: TGTGCCAGCAGCCCTCGCGGGCAGGAGCCCCAGCATTTT
cdr3_aa: CASSPRGQEPQHF